A single sample gave rise to the 10 T cell receptor beta chains below, sequenced in a study of response to subunit inactivated influenza vaccine. TCRdb processed the RT-PCR reads anew with MiXCR; each CDR3 protein has one entry. Of roughly 570,000 distinct CDR3 sequences listed, approximately 15% are singletons. The sample was PBMCs from blood, taken 12 days after vaccination. The receptors derive from a man aged 50-60 years who received an inactivated influenza vaccine.

The CDR3 DNA is TGCAGCGTTCAGCCCCAGGGCTGGCTTCCAAAAGAGACCCAGTACTTC. Protein product: CSVQPQGWLPKETQYF. The V gene is TRBV29-1, the J gene TRBJ2-5; D is perhaps TRBD1 (5 bases). The V and J ends lost 5 bases and 3 bases respectively, with 22 bases between them. Per germline, CDR1 SQVTM and CDR2 ANQGSEA. CDR3 length equals 16 residues.

This clonotype was counted a few times. This sequence joins TRBV14 and TRBJ2-1; D possibly corresponds to TRBD2 (5 bases). Germline V gene data show CDR1 as SGHDN and CDR2 as FVKESK. Trimming removed 0 bases at V and 12 bases at J, with 12 bases between. The CDR3 covers 13 residues. The CDR3 here is CASSQDARVGQFF. In DNA form, the CDR3 reads TGTGCCAGCAGCCAAGACGCGAGGGTCGGGCAGTTCTTC. The variable domain in full, with the rest retrieved from reference TRBV14 and TRBJ2-1, is EAGVTQFPSHSVIEKGQTVTLRCDPISGHDNLYWYRRVMGKEIKFLLHFVKESKQDESGMPNNRFLAERTGGTYSTLKVQPAELEDSGVYFCASSQDARVGQFFGPGTRLTVL.

The rearrangement uses TRBV6-1 and TRBJ1-6; 10 positions match TRBD1. CDR1 and CDR2 (germline): MNHNS, SASEGT. Trimming removed 7 bases from V and 11 bases from J; junction bases left unmatched: 8. There are 14 residues in the CDR3. The CDR3 loop is CASNQGDRGAPLHF. CDR3 DNA: TGTGCCAGCAATCAGGGGGACAGGGGTGCACCCCTCCACTTT.

This clonotype was counted ten times or more. The chain carries TRBV7-6 and TRBJ2-1; 12 bases map to TRBD2. The CDR3 is 17 residues long. Unmatched junction bases numbered 6, after V lost 1 base and J lost 5 bases. Germline V gene lookup returns CDR1 SGHVS and CDR2 FNYEAQ. CDR3 nucleotide sequence: TGTGCCAGCAGCTTAGTGGGTGGACTAGCGGGGAACAATGAGCAGTTCTTC. This encodes CASSLVGGLAGNNEQFF.

The chain is built from TRBV30 and TRBJ2-7, with TRBD1 matching over 9 bases. The CDR3 runs 12 residues. Germline CDR1 GTSNPN, CDR2 SVGIG (reference sequence). With 8 bases clipped from V and 2 bases from J, the junction kept 4 bases outside the gene matches. In nucleotides, the CDR3 is TGTGCCGCGGACAGGGGACCCTACGAGCAGTACTTC. Protein product: CAADRGPYEQYF.

This clonotype occurred a few times. The rearrangement uses TRBV4-3 and TRBJ2-3; no clear D. The CDR3 is 15 amino acids. Germline-derived CDR1 and CDR2 are LGHNA and YSLEER. Trimming stripped 0 bases from V and 4 bases from J, with 11 bases between. The chain's CDR3 is CASSQEVSQADTQYF. DNA of the CDR3: TGCGCCAGCAGCCAAGAGGTCAGCCAGGCAGATACGCAGTATTTT.

This clonotype was detected only a few times. The V and J genes are TRBV4-3 and TRBJ2-7; 11 nucleotides align to TRBD2. The CDR3 has 17 residues. Germline assignment: CDR1 LGHNA and CDR2 YSLEER. V shed 0 bases and J 3 bases; nucleotides not matched to a gene: 7. CDR3 sequence reads: CASSQDLATSGSYEQYF. CDR3 nucleotide sequence: TGCGCCAGCAGCCAAGATTTAGCCACTAGCGGGAGCTACGAGCAGTACTTC.

This sequence joins TRBV6-1 and TRBJ2-3; D gene ambiguous. The CDR3 covers 14 residues. CDR1 is MNHNS and CDR2 is SASEGT in the germline V gene. The V and J ends lost 7 bases and 2 bases respectively, with 13 bases between them. CDR3 protein: CASKATTITDTQYF. The CDR3 DNA follows: TGTGCCAGCAAGGCCACTACCATCACAGATACGCAGTATTTT.

This chain uses TRBV28 with TRBJ2-7, with TRBD1 matching 7 bases. This CDR3 has 16 amino acids. The germline CDR1 and CDR2 sequences are MDHEN and SYDVKM. V dropped 1 base and J dropped 3; count of bases not matched to a gene: 9. The CDR3 region is CASSLYWRQGLYEQYF. The CDR3, as DNA: TGTGCCAGCAGTTTATACTGGAGACAGGGTCTCTACGAGCAGTACTTC.

This rearrangement joins TRBV20-1 to TRBJ2-7; 12 bases fit TRBD1. V lost 5 bases to trimming and J lost 6 bases; unmatched junction nucleotides: 5. Germline CDR1 reads DFQATT; CDR2 reads SNEGSKA (reference sequence). This CDR3 comprises 13 residues. This CDR3 is CSAPRDRGLEQYF. DNA for the CDR3: TGCAGTGCTCCCCGGGACAGGGGGCTCGAGCAGTACTTC.